These 25 T cell receptor beta chains share one sample of origin, sequenced in a study of blood T cell repertoires in COVID-19. TCRdb keeps only in-frame clones here, not all; method: immunoSEQ multiplex PCR. The sample lists 200,000 to 300,000 clones, over 70% occurring once. Sequencing was carried out using peripheral blood. The receptors were sampled from a human donor in a cohort sampled during active COVID-19.

The V call is TRBV18, the J call TRBJ2-3, with D possibly being TRBD1 (5 bases). CDR1 and CDR2 (germline): KGHSH, LQKENI. Trimming left V 4 bases short and J 1 base short, with 12 bases between. The CDR3 is 15 amino acids. The chain's CDR3 is CASSRQTHRTDTQYF. In DNA form, the CDR3 reads TGTGCCAGCTCACGACAGACCCACCGCACAGATACGCAGTATTTT.

This CDR3 reads CASSRSGGDYNEQFF. The DNA of the CDR3 is TGTGCCAGCAGCAGAAGCGGGGGGGATTACAATGAGCAGTTCTTC. This rearrangement joins TRBV5-4 to TRBJ2-1; 10 nucleotides match TRBD2. Germline V CDR1 and CDR2: SGHNT, YYREEE (reference sequence). This CDR3 is built from 15 residues. V shed 4 bases and J 4 bases; nucleotides not matched to a gene: 5.

The V gene is TRBV11-3, the J gene TRBJ2-2; D possibly corresponds to TRBD2 (6 bases). The length of the CDR3 is 14 residues. The V end lost 5 bases, the J end lost 8 bases, and 15 bases lay between the germline ends. Germline CDR1 SGHNT, CDR2 YENEEA. CDR3 sequence (DNA): TGTGCCAGCAGCCCGCGGACGGGAGCGGGGGAGCTGTTTTTT. Translating gives CASSPRTGAGELFF.

The rearrangement links TRBV5-4 to TRBJ2-5; 12 positions agree with TRBD2. V shed 3 bases and J 5 bases; nucleotides not matched to a gene: 8. The germline gives CDR1 SGHNT, CDR2 YYREEE (reference sequence). The CDR3 runs 16 residues. The CDR3 coding sequence is TGTGCCAGCAGCTCCCCTAGCGGGGGGGCCTCGGAGACCCAGTACTTC. This sequence encodes CASSSPSGGASETQYF.

This chain connects TRBV4-3 to TRBJ2-1; D is ambiguous. The germline gives CDR1 LGHNA, CDR2 YSLEER. The V end was cut by 3 bases, the J end by 5 bases, with 11 bases between. The CDR3 has 14 amino acids. The CDR3 DNA follows: TGCGCCAGCAGCCATACGACTCGCAACAATGAGCAGTTCTTC. Protein: CASSHTTRNNEQFF.

Many counts were recorded for this clone. This chain joins TRBV2 and TRBJ1-1; D is undetermined. CDR3 length: 13 residues. The germline CDR1 and CDR2 sequences are SNHLY and FYNNEI. Trimming shortened V by 6 bases and J by 4 bases, and 12 bases separated the two germline ends. The CDR3 nucleotides are TGTGCCAGCAGGAGGGAGGAGACCACTGAAGCTTTCTTT. Amino acids: CASRREETTEAFF.

The chain has TRBV5-1 and TRBJ2-3; 9 bases map to TRBD2. Germline lookup yields CDR1 SGHRS and CDR2 YFSETQ. This CDR3 has 15 amino acids. V lost 4 bases, J lost 1 base, and 4 bases stayed unmatched. CDR3 DNA: TGCGCCAGCAGCATTTTAGCGGGGGGCACAGATACGCAGTATTTT. It codes for CASSILAGGTDTQYF.

The rearrangement links TRBV10-2 to TRBJ1-1; no clear D gene. There are 14 residues in the CDR3. Trimming left V 1 base short and J 1 base short, with 7 bases between. From germline, CDR1 is WSHSY and CDR2 SAAADI. CDR3 protein: CASSEWAGNTEAFF. The CDR3 DNA sequence: TGCGCCAGCAGTGAGTGGGCGGGGAACACTGAAGCTTTCTTT.

This clone was seen just once. This sequence joins TRBV7-2 and TRBJ2-6; 8 bases are a match to TRBD1. This CDR3 contains 17 residues. The germline V gene has CDR1 SGHTA and CDR2 FQGNSA. V lost 3 bases and J lost 4; bases outside the gene matches: 8. The CDR3 nucleotides are TGTGCCAGCAGCTTTCAGACCAGGGGGCTAGGGGCCAACGTCCTGACTTTC. Protein sequence: CASSFQTRGLGANVLTF. The complete variable domain, with remaining parts taken from reference TRBV7-2 and TRBJ2-6, reads GAGVSQSPSNKVTEKGKDVELRCDPISGHTALYWYRQSLGQGLEFLIYFQGNSAPDKSGLPSDRFSAERTGGSVSTLTIQRTQQEDSAVYLCASSFQTRGLGANVLTFGAGSRLTVL.

The rearrangement joins TRBV2 to TRBJ2-1; 11 nucleotides agree with TRBD2. CDR3 size: 16 residues. V shed 5 bases and J 4 bases; nucleotides not matched to a gene: 7. Germline loops: CDR1 SNHLY, CDR2 FYNNEI. CDR3: CASSHITSGGYNEQFF. The DNA of the CDR3 is TGTGCCAGCAGTCATATTACTAGCGGGGGTTACAATGAGCAGTTCTTC.

The chain joins TRBV6-1 to TRBJ1-2; D is undetermined. Looked up from germline, CDR1 is MNHNS and CDR2 is SASEGT. The V end lost 0 bases, the J end lost 7 bases, and 9 bases lay between the germline ends. The CDR3 extends over 13 amino acids. The CDR3 region has the DNA TGTGCCAGCAGTGAAGCACGGGTGTCTGGCTACACCTTC. Amino acids: CASSEARVSGYTF.

The chain combines TRBV7-6 with TRBJ2-2, with D perhaps TRBD1 (5 bases). The CDR3 runs 16 residues. V dropped 0 bases and J dropped 1 base, with 9 bases sitting between them. Germline V gives CDR1 SGHVS, CDR2 FNYEAQ. The DNA for the CDR3 is TGTGCCAGCAGCTTAGCCCATACAGGGAACACCGGGGAGCTGTTTTTT. It encodes CASSLAHTGNTGELFF.

The chain has TRBV12-3 or TRBV12-4 and TRBJ1-2; D is undetermined. V was shortened by 5 bases and J by 1 base, with 8 bases between the two germline ends. CDR3 length: 13 amino acids. The DNA of the CDR3 is TGTGCCAGCAGTCGAGTACTTAACTATGGCTACACCTTC. It is translated as CASSRVLNYGYTF.

The genes are TRBV7-2 and TRBJ1-4; no clear D. The CDR3 has 16 residues. CDR1 is SGHTA and CDR2 is FQGNSA in the germline V gene. Trimming left V 5 bases short and J 0 bases short, with 13 bases between. DNA of the CDR3: TGTGCCAGCAGCCCTACTTCGGGTGCAACTAATGAAAAACTGTTTTTT. It specifies CASSPTSGATNEKLFF.

The chain is built from TRBV5-1 and TRBJ1-1; the D gene is possibly TRBD1 (6 bases). The CDR3 extends over 14 amino acids. V shed 4 bases and J shed 1 base, with 11 bases lying between them. The V gene's germline CDR1 is SGHRS and CDR2 YFSETQ. CDR3 DNA: TGCGCCAGCAGCGCCCGGGGGGCGAACACTGAAGCTTTCTTT. It yields the protein CASSARGANTEAFF.

The chain joins TRBV7-6 to TRBJ2-7; 7 nucleotides line up with TRBD2. The CDR3 is made up of 14 amino acids. Germline lookup yields CDR1 SGHVS and CDR2 FNYEAQ. With V trimmed by 0 bases and J by 3 bases, 2 bases remained unmatched. The CDR3 DNA is TGTGCCAGCAGCTTAGCGGGCGGGAGCTACGAGCAGTACTTC. It is translated as CASSLAGGSYEQYF.

The chain couples TRBV4-1 to TRBJ1-4; 10 positions agree with TRBD1. With V trimmed by 4 bases and J by 8 bases, 4 bases remained unmatched. The CDR3 runs 14 residues. Germline CDR1 MGHRA, CDR2 YSYEKL. CDR3 nucleotide sequence: TGCGCCAGCAGCCTCGGGACAGGGGAAGAAAAACTGTTTTTT. Its protein is CASSLGTGEEKLFF.

This rearrangement joins TRBV10-2 to TRBJ2-7; 10 positions agree with TRBD2. Germline V gene data show CDR1 as WSHSY and CDR2 as SAAADI. The CDR3 runs to 16 residues. With 0 bases clipped from V and 3 bases from J, the junction kept 5 bases outside the gene matches. The CDR3 loop is CASSESVAGGRYEQYF. The CDR3 DNA reads as TGCGCCAGCAGTGAGTCTGTAGCGGGGGGCCGCTACGAGCAGTACTTC.

This clone showed up just once. The chain employs TRBV25-1 and TRBJ1-2; TRBD1 might be the D (5 bases). Deletions cut 1 base from V and 5 bases from J, with 11 bases between. This CDR3 is built from 14 residues. CDR1 and CDR2 from the germline V gene are MGHDK and SYGVNS. The CDR3 protein is CASSEWGREYGYTF. CDR3 in DNA: TGTGCCAGCAGTGAATGGGGCCGGGAGTATGGCTACACCTTC.

This sequence joins TRBV27 and TRBJ2-7; TRBD2 is a possible D gene (5 bases). Trimming left V 5 bases short and J 2 bases short, with 13 bases between. CDR3 length equals 14 residues. Germline CDR1 and CDR2: MNHEY and SMNVEV (reference sequence). CDR3 region: CASSTRTGTYEQYF. The CDR3 DNA reads TGTGCCAGCAGTACACGGACGGGGACCTACGAGCAGTACTTC.

The chain has TRBV18 and TRBJ2-1; weak D call: TRBD1 (6 bases). From germline, CDR1 is KGHSH and CDR2 LQKENI. Trimming removed 5 bases from V and 10 bases from J, with 15 bases in between. This CDR3 comprises 13 residues. CDR3 region: CASSANRVSEQFF. The CDR3 DNA reads TGTGCCAGCTCAGCGAACAGGGTGAGCGAGCAGTTCTTC.

This clone has just a few counts. The chain employs TRBV25-1 and TRBJ1-1; possible D gene TRBD1, 5 bases. The CDR3 sequence is 15 residues long. Germline V CDR1 and CDR2: MGHDK, SYGVNS. V lost 3 bases and J lost 9, with 20 bases in between. CDR3 nucleotide sequence: TGTGCCAGCAGTGACCCAACCGGGACTAAAGGAAAAGCTTTCTTT. Translating gives CASSDPTGTKGKAFF.

The V call is TRBV12-5, the J call TRBJ1-4, with a weak D call TRBD1 (6 bases). The V and J ends lost 7 bases and 8 bases respectively, with 26 bases between them. The CDR3 covers 17 residues. Germline V gene lookup returns CDR1 LGHNT and CDR2 FRNRAP. This chain's CDR3 is CASAITLHRVRQEKLFF. The DNA of the CDR3 is TGTGCTAGTGCTATTACCTTACACAGGGTTCGTCAGGAAAAACTGTTTTTT.

This chain joins TRBV7-9 and TRBJ2-3; D gene unclear. The V end lost 1 base, the J end lost 6 bases, and 11 bases lay between the germline ends. This CDR3 comprises 14 residues. The germline V gene encodes CDR1 SEHNR and CDR2 FQNEAQ (reference sequence). CDR3: CASSLELSRDTQYF. CDR3 nucleotide sequence: TGTGCCAGCAGCTTAGAACTGTCCAGGGATACGCAGTATTTT.

This chain uses TRBV5-1 with TRBJ2-2, with 11 nucleotides matching TRBD1. Unmatched junction bases numbered 9, after V lost 4 bases and J lost 7 bases. CDR1 is SGHRS, CDR2 YFSETQ, per germline. This CDR3 has 16 amino acids. CDR3 DNA sequence: TGCGCCAGCAGCCCCCGGACAGGGGGCGCGGGCGGGGAGCTGTTTTTT. Protein sequence: CASSPRTGGAGGELFF.